The rows below give T cell receptor beta chains drawn from one sample of a study of PD-1 blockade in classical Hodgkin lymphoma. Assay used: immunoSEQ multiplex PCR; TCRdb lists only in-frame clones, some missing. The repertoire has 100,000 or so clones, around 89% of them found once; the top ten carry around 6.6%. The material sequenced was peripheral blood mononuclear cells (PBMCs), taken before the second cycle of nivolumab. These receptors all come from a human donor with classical Hodgkin lymphoma. Each CDR3 is given with its conserved first and last residue. D genes are given only for firm matches. The size field is filled for only some rows; it gives once, few, many or a size class.

-,-,TRBV7-2,TRBJ2-3,TGTGCCAGCAGCTTTAGTGGGGACGGGGGCACAGATACGCAGTATTTT,CASSFSGDGGTDTQYF
-,-,TRBV28,TRBJ1-3,TGTGCCAGCAGTTTCCTTCGGTTCACTGGAAACACCATATATTTT,CASSFLRFTGNTIYF
-,-,TRBV28,TRBJ2-7,TGTGCCAGCAGCAGGGGGGGGCGATGGGGTCTCCCAGGACTTCTTTCCTACGAGCAGTACTTC,CASSRGGRWGLPGLLSYEQYF
-,-,TRBV30,TRBJ2-7,TGTGCCTGGATTAAACAGGCATTGTCCTACGAGCAGTACTTC,CAWIKQALSYEQYF
TRBD1,-,TRBV19,TRBJ1-5,TGTGCCAGTAGTATAGGGACAGGGGGTCTTCAGCCCCAGCATTTT,CASSIGTGGLQPQHF
TRBD1,-,TRBV5-1,TRBJ2-7,TGCGCCAGCAGTCGACAGGGGGAGACTGACGAGCAGTACTTC,CASSRQGETDEQYF
TRBD2,-,TRBV9,TRBJ2-3,TGTGCCAGCAGCGTAGTTCGGACTAGCGGATACACAGATACGCAGTATTTT,CASSVVRTSGYTDTQYF
-,once,TRBV7-9,TRBJ2-7,TGTGCCAGCAGCTTTAACCGAGTAGACGAGCAGTACTTC,CASSFNRVDEQYF
TRBD2,-,TRBV19,TRBJ2-7,TGTGCCAGTAGTATGCCCTCAACTAGCGCCGAGGCCTACGAGCAGTACTTC,CASSMPSTSAEAYEQYF
-,-,TRBV4-3,TRBJ2-1,TGCGCCAGCAGCCTCAACATTGGCGGGGACAACAATGAGCAGTTCTTC,CASSLNIGGDNNEQFF
TRBD1,-,TRBV6-5,TRBJ2-3,TGTGCCAGCACATCGGGACAGCCTTTGGATACGCAGTATTTT,CASTSGQPLDTQYF
-,-,TRBV19,TRBJ1-1,TGTGCCAGTAGCTTCGGACGACAGACTGGGAACACTGAAGCTTTCTTT,CASSFGRQTGNTEAFF
TRBD1,-,TRBV6-6,TRBJ2-1,TGTGCCAGCAGTTACGGACAGGGAACCTACAATGAGCAGTTCTTC,CASSYGQGTYNEQFF
-,-,TRBV6-5,TRBJ1-5,TGTGCCAGCAGAACTACAGGAAACAATCAGCCCCAGCATTTT,CASRTTGNNQPQHF
TRBD1,-,TRBV7-2,TRBJ2-7,TGTGCCAGCAGCCCGACAGGGACCTCCTACGAGCAGTACTTC,CASSPTGTSYEQYF
-,-,TRBV28,TRBJ1-1,TGTGCCAGCAGTTTAAGCCGGCCGGGACAAGTATGGGGGAACACTGAAGCTTTCTTT,CASSLSRPGQVWGNTEAFF
-,-,TRBV6-5,TRBJ1-4,TGTGCCAGCAGTTACTCGACGGGCGTCGTAAATGAAAAACTGTTTTTT,CASSYSTGVVNEKLFF
-,-,TRBV28,TRBJ2-7,TGTGCCAGCAGCCACTCTGGTGGCGCTGGTTACGAGCAGTACTTC,CASSHSGGAGYEQYF
-,-,TRBV25-1,TRBJ2-2,TGTGCCAGCAGTGAATCCTTCCTTAAGAACACCGGGGAGCTGTTTTTT,CASSESFLKNTGELFF